One sample yielded the 28 T cell receptor beta chains listed below, sequenced in a study of blood T cells in healthy people across ages. Through a sample-barcoded 5' primer and a J-beta primer mix, a second PCR was run for 7 to 11 cycles. TCRdb recomputed calls from the 5' RACE reads with MiXCR, one row per CDR3 protein. This sample has about 1.4 million distinct CDR3 sequences, with around 59% found just once. The source material was blood. All receptors derive from a man between 18 and 35 years old in good health.

The chain carries TRBV28 and TRBJ1-2, with D possibly being TRBD1 (5 bases). Germline values: CDR1 MDHEN, CDR2 SYDVKM. The CDR3 is 15 amino acids. The ends were cut back, 4 bases at V and 10 bases at J, with 22 bases in the middle. Here the CDR3 reads CASSSPGTYSAPYTF. In DNA, the CDR3 is TGTGCCAGCAGTTCCCCCGGGACGTACAGTGCCCCCTACACCTTC.

V and J are TRBV29-1 and TRBJ1-1; the D is unclear. From germline, CDR1 is SQVTM and CDR2 ANQGSEA. V was clipped by 0 bases and J by 2 bases, with 7 bases between them. This CDR3 has 13 amino acids. CDR3 sequence reads: CSVEDGRNTEAFF. In DNA form, the CDR3 reads TGCAGCGTTGAAGACGGGCGTAACACTGAAGCTTTCTTT.

The CDR3 protein is CASSFKWPGELFF. The CDR3, as DNA: TGTGCCAGCAGTTTTAAGTGGCCCGGGGAGCTGTTTTTT. This chain uses TRBV12-3 or TRBV12-4 with TRBJ2-2; D remains unclear. The CDR3 length is 13 residues. Trimming took 3 bases from V and 6 from J, leaving 8 bases between them.

J is TRBJ2-1 and V is TRBV10-3; 13 nucleotides line up with TRBD2. V lost 4 bases to trimming and J lost 2 bases; unmatched junction nucleotides: 5. Germline CDR1 and CDR2: ENHRY and SYGVKD. There are 17 residues in the CDR3. DNA for the CDR3: TGTGCCATCAGTGGTACTAGCGGGGGGGAAACCTACAATGAGCAGTTCTTC. Translation gives CAISGTSGGETYNEQFF.

The V and J genes are TRBV4-2 and TRBJ2-3; D is undetermined. Germline V gene lookup returns CDR1 LGHNA and CDR2 YNFKEQ. V shed 0 bases and J shed 0 bases, with 16 bases lying between them. The CDR3 sequence is 18 residues long. The CDR3 DNA follows: TGTGCCAGCAGCCAAGAGCCCGTGTTACACGCTAGCACAGATACGCAGTATTTT. This codes for CASSQEPVLHASTDTQYF.

The sample holds a few counts of this clonotype. In nucleotides, the CDR3 is TGTGCCAGCAGCAACCACGGGACAGCAAGCTCCTACAATGAGCAGTTCTTC. Translated, it gives CASSNHGTASSYNEQFF. The V gene is TRBV7-2, the J gene TRBJ2-1; 7 bases are shared with TRBD1. Per the germline V gene, CDR1 is SGHTA and CDR2 is FQGNSA. The CDR3 spans 17 residues. The V segment lost 5 bases and the J segment 0 bases; nucleotides outside the gene matches: 10.

The rearrangement joins TRBV7-2 to TRBJ2-4; no reliable D call. The V end lost 5 bases, the J end lost 0 bases, and 14 bases lay between the germline ends. This CDR3 is 16 amino acids long. Germline V gene sequence: CDR1 SGHTA, CDR2 FQGNSA. The CDR3 is CASSRPERLAKNIQYF. Written as DNA, the CDR3 is TGTGCCAGCAGCCGTCCTGAGAGGCTAGCCAAAAACATTCAGTACTTC.

The genes are TRBV6-6 and TRBJ1-1; D is unresolved. The CDR3 is 17 residues long. From germline, CDR1 is MNHNY and CDR2 SVGAGI (reference sequence). V was trimmed by 1 base and J by 1 base, leaving 16 bases between them. In nucleotides, the CDR3 is TGTGCCAGCAGTTACTGGGGTTATAACGTCAGGAACACTGAAGCTTTCTTT. Translated: CASSYWGYNVRNTEAFF.

The J gene is TRBJ2-5, the V gene TRBV7-2; possibly TRBD2 for D (5 bases). The CDR3 extends over 13 amino acids. V was shortened by 5 bases and J by 4 bases, with 11 bases between the two germline ends. Germline V gives CDR1 SGHTA, CDR2 FQGNSA. The CDR3 DNA follows: TGTGCCAGCAGCCCGGATAGCGTAGAGACCCAGTACTTC. This sequence encodes CASSPDSVETQYF.

This chain uses TRBV6-1 with TRBJ2-7, with 15 bases lining up with TRBD2. Germline CDR1 and CDR2: MNHNS and SASEGT. The trim removed 5 bases at V and 7 bases at J, leaving 6 bases unmatched. This CDR3 has 15 residues. The CDR3 here is CASSWTSGGENEQYF. CDR3 in DNA: TGTGCCAGCAGTTGGACTAGCGGGGGGGAAAATGAGCAGTACTTC.

The chain combines TRBV24-1 with TRBJ2-7, with TRBD1 identical over 9 bases. The germline CDR1 and CDR2 sequences are KGHDR and SFDVKD. Trimming took 6 bases from V and 10 from J; bases not matched to a gene: 9. CDR3 length: 13 residues. The CDR3 here is CATSHPGQGAQYF. The CDR3 coding sequence is TGTGCCACCAGTCATCCGGGACAGGGAGCCCAGTACTTC.

V gene TRBV9 combines with J gene TRBJ2-5; weak D call: TRBD2 (6 bases). The germline V and J ends were trimmed by 2 bases and 4 bases, with 12 bases remaining between them. The CDR3 has 14 amino acids. Per germline, CDR1 SGDLS and CDR2 YYNGEE. The CDR3 protein is CASSVTSYRETQYF. In DNA form, the CDR3 reads TGTGCCAGCAGCGTTACTAGCTACAGAGAGACCCAGTACTTC.

The chain carries TRBV12-3 or TRBV12-4 and TRBJ2-7; D is perhaps TRBD1 (6 bases). The J call may be incorrect, as the DNA end agrees better with TRBJ2-5. The CDR3 covers 15 residues. The CDR3 coding sequence is TGTGCCAGCAGTTTAGACAGGGCAGATCAGGAGACCCAGTACTTC. Residues: CASSLDRADQETQYF.

The chain couples TRBV27 to TRBJ2-4; D is unclear. The tail of the sequence fits TRBJ2-5 better, so the J call may be wrong. The germline gives CDR1 MNHEY, CDR2 SMNVEV (reference sequence). The CDR3 has 14 residues. The CDR3 region has the DNA TGTGCCAGCAGTTTTGAGTCGAGCCAAGAGACCCAGTACTTC. It specifies CASSFESSQETQYF.

V is TRBV28 and J is TRBJ2-4; D is unresolved. Per germline, CDR1 MDHEN and CDR2 SYDVKM. The CDR3 runs 14 residues. V lost 3 bases, J lost 4 bases, and 10 bases lay in between. This CDR3 reads CASSLPELKNIQYF. The CDR3 nucleotides are TGTGCCAGCAGTTTGCCCGAGCTAAAAAACATTCAGTACTTC.

As to this clonotype: Germline is not matched at one junction end, which may reflect a read error. V is TRBV7-2 and J is TRBJ1-2; weak D call: TRBD1 (5 bases). The CDR3 covers 14 residues. Germline lookup yields CDR1 SGHTA and CDR2 FQGNSA. In nucleotides, the CDR3 is TGTGCCTGCAGCTTAACCCAGGGTAATGGTGGCTACACCTTC. It yields the protein CACSLTQGNGGYTF. The full variable domain, completed using reference TRBV7-2 and TRBJ1-2, is GAGVSQSPSNKVTEKGKDVELRCDPISGHTALYWYRQSLGQGLEFLIYFQGNSAPDKSGLPSDRFSAERTGGSVSTLTIQRTQQEDSAVYLCACSLTQGNGGYTFGSGTRLTVV.

The J gene is TRBJ2-2, the V gene TRBV7-2; 7 nucleotides align to TRBD1. This CDR3 region has 15 residues. J was trimmed by 4 bases and V by 5 bases; bases with no gene match: 7. CDR1 and CDR2 from the germline V gene are SGHTA and FQGNSA. Here the CDR3 reads CASSPGTVSTGELFF. The CDR3 DNA sequence: TGTGCCAGCAGCCCTGGGACAGTCAGCACCGGGGAGCTGTTTTTT.

A word on this clonotype: At one end the junction does not follow the germline gene, possibly because of a read error. The rearrangement joins TRBV20-1 to TRBJ1-1, with D unclear. This CDR3 contains 11 residues. Per the germline V gene, CDR1 is DFQATT and CDR2 is SNEGSKA (reference sequence). Written as DNA, the CDR3 is TGCAGTGCGAGAGACATCCGTGAAGCTTTCTTT. This translates into CSARDIREAFF.

This clonotype occurred a few times. The chain couples TRBV29-1 to TRBJ2-7; maybe TRBD2 (6 bases). The CDR3 is 11 amino acids. In germline, CDR1 is SQVTM, CDR2 ANQGSEA. V dropped 4 bases and J dropped 7 bases, with 11 bases sitting between them. The CDR3 DNA is TGCAGCGTTGCTGAAGGGAGGGAGCAGTACTTC. It is translated as CSVAEGREQYF.

This clonotype came up a few times. V and J are TRBV20-1 and TRBJ2-6, with D possibly being TRBD1 (6 bases). The V gene lost 3 bases and the J gene lost 4 bases, with 16 bases spanning the gap. Germline loops: CDR1 DFQATT, CDR2 SNEGSKA (reference sequence). There are 16 residues in the CDR3. The CDR3 nucleotides are TGCAGTGCTAGGGGCAGGGGCCAGTCCGGGGCCAACGTCCTGACTTTC. Translating gives CSARGRGQSGANVLTF.

This chain links TRBV4-1 with TRBJ2-1; 7 bases are a match to TRBD1. The CDR3 runs to 15 residues. Germline CDR1 reads MGHRA; CDR2 reads YSYEKL. V gave up 1 base and J gave up 8 bases; unmatched junction bases: 8. The DNA of the CDR3 is TGCGCCAGCAGCCAAGCGACAGGGTTTGGAGATGAGCAGTTCTTC. This translates into CASSQATGFGDEQFF.

This chain joins TRBV20-1 and TRBJ1-5, with 7 bases matching TRBD1. The V gene end was trimmed by 5 bases and the J gene end by 7 bases; junction bases not matched to a gene: 11. This CDR3 spans 14 amino acids. From germline, CDR1 is DFQATT and CDR2 SNEGSKA (reference sequence). CDR3 nucleotide sequence: TGCAGTGCTGACTCGCGACAGGGCGGACAGCCCCAGCATTTT. Translation gives CSADSRQGGQPQHF.

This sequence joins TRBV6-2 or TRBV6-3 and TRBJ2-4; 11 bases map to TRBD1. The CDR3 length is 14 residues. Trimming took 5 bases from V and 7 from J; bases not matched to a gene: 4. The germline V gene encodes CDR1 MNHEY and CDR2 SVGEGT. The CDR3 spells CASSDGTGGNIQYF. CDR3 DNA: TGTGCCAGCAGTGACGGGACAGGGGGGAACATTCAGTACTTC.

This clonotype was found a few times. This chain joins TRBV20-1 and TRBJ2-7, with D perhaps matching TRBD2 (6 bases). The CDR3 extends over 14 amino acids. Germline CDR1 is DFQATT and CDR2 is SNEGSKA (reference sequence). Trimming removed 1 base from V and 4 bases from J, with 14 bases in between. CDR3 sequence (DNA): TGCAGTGCTAGAGTCGTGGCGGGGCTTTACGAGCAGTACTTC. It encodes CSARVVAGLYEQYF.

CDR3 sequence reads: CASSQDPSGYEQYF. The DNA of the CDR3 is TGTGCCAGCAGCCAAGATCCCAGCGGGTACGAGCAGTACTTC. This sequence joins TRBV14 and TRBJ2-7, with a weak D call TRBD2 (6 bases). This CDR3 has 14 residues. Trimming removed 0 bases from V and 4 bases from J, with 10 bases in between. The germline V gene encodes CDR1 SGHDN and CDR2 FVKESK.

V and J are TRBV5-1 and TRBJ2-7; TRBD2 matches 8 bases. Looked up from germline, CDR1 is SGHRS and CDR2 is YFSETQ. The ends lost 5 bases at V and 3 bases at J; junction bases unmatched: 7. This CDR3 spans 14 amino acids. The CDR3 loop is CASRGPGGDYEQYF. For the CDR3, the DNA is TGCGCCAGCAGAGGGCCGGGAGGGGACTACGAGCAGTACTTC.

This rearrangement joins TRBV7-8 to TRBJ2-1, with a possible D match to TRBD1 (6 bases). The CDR3 is made up of 15 amino acids. Germline assignment: CDR1 SGHVS and CDR2 FQNEAQ. V was pared by 3 bases and J by 7 bases, with 16 bases between. The CDR3 DNA reads TGTGCCAGCAGCTTCCAACAGGGTTACTTGAATGAGCAGTTCTTC. It translates to CASSFQQGYLNEQFF.

The CDR3: CASSVGTSASSTDTQYF. Written as DNA, the CDR3 is TGTGCCAGCAGTGTCGGGACTAGCGCCTCTAGCACAGATACGCAGTATTTT. The chain joins TRBV25-1 to TRBJ2-3; 10 bases agree with TRBD2. V shed 4 bases and J 0 bases; nucleotides not matched to a gene: 7. This CDR3 contains 17 residues. Germline CDR1 MGHDK, CDR2 SYGVNS. Variable domain in full (rest from reference TRBV25-1 and TRBJ2-3): EADIYQTPRYLVIGTGKKITLECSQTMGHDKMYWYQQDPGMELHLIHYSYGVNSTEKGDLSSESTVSRIRTEHFPLTLESARPSHTSQYLCASSVGTSASSTDTQYFGPGTRLTVL.